The clone carrying this TCR beta chain showed up many times. The sample belongs to a study of low-dose radiotherapy and immunotherapy resistance in tumors. Study information: A total of 6.5 Gy was given to Cohort 1 as 0.5 Gy per fraction every 2 weeks. Fractions of 1 Gy went to Cohort 2 every two weeks, for 13 Gy over 26 weeks.

Time point noted: after trial treatment. As for treatment: LDRT plus nivolumab, ipilimumab, low-dose cyclophosphamide and aspirin (RACIN trial). The donors' regimen was nivolumab, ipilimumab, aspirin, low-dose cyclophosphamide and low-dose radiotherapy. V was shortened by 1 base and J by 13 bases, with 15 bases between the two germline ends. The CDR3 is made up of 13 amino acids. Germline V gene lookup returns CDR1 SGHTA and CDR2 FQGNSA. TRAV and TRBV primers primed cDNA for both TCRalpha and TCRbeta. The authors amplified TCRs for about 18 PCR cycles with a constant-region primer and a V-primer adapter. TCRdb reanalysed the reads using MiXCR and keeps one entry per CDR3 protein. The repertoire holds tens of thousands of distinct CDR3 sequences, with around a fifth as singletons.

The sequence came from a female donor with ovarian cancer. The input for sequencing was PBMCs, taken after low-dose radiotherapy plus immunotherapy. This rearrangement joins TRBV7-2 to TRBJ2-3; D is possibly TRBD2 (7 bases). CDR3: CASSLGGRGPEYF. The CDR3 nucleotides read TGTGCCAGCAGCTTAGGGGGGCGGGGGCCGGAGTATTTT.